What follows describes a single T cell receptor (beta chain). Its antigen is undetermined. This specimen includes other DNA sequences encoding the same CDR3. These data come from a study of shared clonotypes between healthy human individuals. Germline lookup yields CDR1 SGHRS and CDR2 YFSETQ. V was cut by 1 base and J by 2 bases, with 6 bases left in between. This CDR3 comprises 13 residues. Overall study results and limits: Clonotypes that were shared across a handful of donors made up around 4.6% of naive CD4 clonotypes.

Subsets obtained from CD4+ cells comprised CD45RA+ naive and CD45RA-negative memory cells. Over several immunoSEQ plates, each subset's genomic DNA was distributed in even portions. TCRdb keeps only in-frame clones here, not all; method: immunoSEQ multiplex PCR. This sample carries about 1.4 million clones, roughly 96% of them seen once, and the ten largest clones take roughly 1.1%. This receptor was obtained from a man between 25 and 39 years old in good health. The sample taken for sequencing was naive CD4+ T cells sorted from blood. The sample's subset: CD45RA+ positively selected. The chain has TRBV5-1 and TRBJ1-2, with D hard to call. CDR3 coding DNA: TGCGCCAGCAGCTTGAGTCAGAACTATGGCTACACCTTC. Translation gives CASSLSQNYGYTF.